What follows are 15 T cell receptor beta chains derived from one specimen sequenced in a study of PD-1 blockade in mismatch repair-deficient tumors. Assay: immunoSEQ multiplex PCR; the TCRdb copy retains only in-frame clones and omits some. This sample yields about 120,000 clones, of which roughly 90% are seen a single time; roughly 10% belongs to the top ten. This sample comprised peripheral blood, obtained almost 74 weeks after starting pembrolizumab. The receptors originated from an adult with mismatch repair-deficient cancer.

Notes on this clone: The sample carries other DNA sequences with the same CDR3. The rearrangement joins TRBV30 to TRBJ2-1, with 14 bases aligning to TRBD2. CDR3 length equals 15 residues. Germline V gives CDR1 GTSNPN, CDR2 SVGIG (reference sequence). V lost 3 bases to trimming and J lost 9 bases; unmatched junction nucleotides: 7. CDR3 region: CAWSLTSGRAGEQFF. DNA for the CDR3: TGTGCCTGGAGCTTGACTAGCGGGAGGGCCGGTGAGCAGTTCTTC.

The chain uses TRBV5-4 and TRBJ2-1; 12 positions match TRBD2. J gave up 4 bases and V 0 bases, and 5 bases lay outside the gene matches. The CDR3 length is 17 residues. Germline V gene sequence: CDR1 SGHNT, CDR2 YYREEE (reference sequence). The DNA for the CDR3 is TGTGCCAGCAGCTTGGGGGGACTAGCGGGCGATTACAATGAGCAGTTCTTC. It yields the protein CASSLGGLAGDYNEQFF. Based on the CDR3 plus reference TRBV5-4 and TRBJ2-1, the full variable domain is ETGVTQSPTHLIKTRGQQVTLRCSSQSGHNTVSWYQQALGQGPQFIFQYYREEENGRGNFPPRFSGLQFPNYSSELNVNALELDDSALYLCASSLGGLAGDYNEQFFGPGTRLTVL.

The gene calls are TRBV6-6 and TRBJ1-1, with TRBD1 matching 9 bases. The CDR3 sequence is 13 residues long. Germline assignment: CDR1 MNHNY and CDR2 SVGAGI (reference sequence). The ends lost 5 bases at V and 5 bases at J; junction bases unmatched: 3. The CDR3 reads CASSGQGRTEAFF. The CDR3, as DNA: TGTGCCAGCAGTGGACAGGGGAGGACTGAAGCTTTCTTT.

This clone came up once. Here the CDR3 reads CASSAGRAIDEQFF. The DNA for the CDR3 is TGTGCCAGCAGCGCCGGGAGGGCCATAGATGAGCAGTTCTTC. The rearrangement links TRBV9 to TRBJ2-1; 8 bases agree with TRBD2. Germline V gene lookup returns CDR1 SGDLS and CDR2 YYNGEE. This CDR3 region has 14 residues. Trimming took 3 bases from V and 8 from J; bases not matched to a gene: 7.

This rearrangement joins TRBV14 to TRBJ2-7; 9 bases match TRBD2. CDR3 length: 15 amino acids. CDR1 and CDR2 (germline): SGHDN, FVKESK. Trimming took 0 bases from V and 4 from J; bases not matched to a gene: 4. The CDR3 region has the DNA TGTGCCAGCAGCCAAGACGCGGGAGGGATATACGAGCAGTACTTC. It yields the protein CASSQDAGGIYEQYF.

The V call is TRBV10-1, the J call TRBJ1-1, with D maybe TRBD1 (5 bases). Germline lookup yields CDR1 WNHNN and CDR2 SYGVQD (reference sequence). V was pared by 1 base and J by 10 bases, with 13 bases between. CDR3 length: 13 amino acids. The CDR3 sequence: CASSEWGTSPAFF. In DNA form, the CDR3 reads TGCGCCAGCAGTGAGTGGGGGACCTCGCCAGCTTTCTTT.

The rearrangement uses TRBV13 and TRBJ1-3; D call uncertain. The V and J ends lost 5 bases and 9 bases respectively, with 17 bases between them. Germline loops: CDR1 PRHDT, CDR2 FYEKMQ (reference sequence). CDR3 length: 14 amino acids. In nucleotides, the CDR3 is TGTGCCAGCAGCGGTGGGATAATCGGGTCCACCATATATTTT. This encodes CASSGGIIGSTIYF.

The J gene is TRBJ2-4, the V gene TRBV27; 8 bases fit TRBD1. This CDR3 spans 19 amino acids. The germline V gene has CDR1 MNHEY and CDR2 SMNVEV (reference sequence). The V gene end was trimmed by 3 bases and the J gene end by 0 bases; junction bases not matched to a gene: 13. In DNA form, the CDR3 reads TGTGCCAGCAGTTTTCTATACCAGGGGGCGGGACTAGCCAAAAACATTCAGTACTTC. This translates into CASSFLYQGAGLAKNIQYF.

The chain carries TRBV6-6 and TRBJ2-7; 9 nucleotides align to TRBD2. CDR1 MNHNY and CDR2 SVGAGI come from the germline V gene (reference sequence). V was clipped by 5 bases and J by 0 bases; unmatched bases: 5. CDR3 length equals 15 residues. This CDR3 reads CASSRLAASSYEQYF. CDR3 coding DNA: TGTGCCAGCAGTCGACTAGCGGCGAGCTCCTACGAGCAGTACTTC.

The rearrangement joins TRBV27 to TRBJ2-7; no firm D call. CDR3 size: 13 residues. V lost 0 bases, J lost 6 bases, and 9 bases lay in between. CDR1 MNHEY and CDR2 SMNVEV come from the germline V gene (reference sequence). CDR3 in amino acids: CASSLSPDGEQYF. The CDR3 DNA is TGTGCCAGCAGTTTATCCCCGGATGGCGAGCAGTACTTC.

J is TRBJ1-5 and V is TRBV21-1; the tabulated D call, TRBD1, remains unverified against the DNA. TRBV21-1 has pseudogene status. CDR3 length: 19 residues. The CDR3 bases are TGTGCCAGCAGCAAAGTGGTGGGACAGGGGCCACCTAGCAATCAGCCCCAGCATTTT. It specifies CASSKVVGQGPPSNQPQHF.

This rearrangement joins TRBV5-6 to TRBJ2-7, with D perhaps TRBD1 (6 bases). The germline CDR1 and CDR2 sequences are SGHDT and YYEEEE. V lost 4 bases, J lost 8 bases, and 19 bases lay in between. CDR3 length: 14 residues. Here the CDR3 reads CASSPWGRQGKQYF. The CDR3 nucleotides read TGTGCCAGCAGCCCCTGGGGTCGGCAGGGGAAGCAGTACTTC.

This clone was detected a few times. The chain recombines TRBV6-1 with TRBJ1-3; 8 bases are shared with TRBD1. J was trimmed by 4 bases and V by 6 bases; bases with no gene match: 8. Germline-derived CDR1 and CDR2 are MNHNS and SASEGT. The CDR3 has 15 residues. The CDR3 DNA reads TGTGCCAGCAGGCTAACAGGGGGTTCCGGAAACACCATATATTTT. Encoded protein: CASRLTGGSGNTIYF.

The chain combines TRBV27 with TRBJ2-1; D gene ambiguous. The CDR3 has 14 amino acids. V gave up 5 bases and J gave up 6 bases, with 14 bases separating them. The germline V gene encodes CDR1 MNHEY and CDR2 SMNVEV (reference sequence). The CDR3 DNA sequence: TGTGCCAGCAGTCTAGGAGTCCCAGGCAATGAGCAGTTCTTC. Translated, it gives CASSLGVPGNEQFF.

The chain carries TRBV6-6 and TRBJ2-1, with 8 bases identical to TRBD2. V lost 7 bases, J lost 5 bases, and 13 bases stayed unmatched. CDR3 size: 16 residues. The germline V gene encodes CDR1 MNHNY and CDR2 SVGAGI (reference sequence). CDR3 DNA sequence: TGTGCCAGCAATATCCCGCTAGCGGGCGGAAACAATGAGCAGTTCTTC. Amino acid sequence: CASNIPLAGGNNEQFF.